The present entry profiles one T cell receptor beta chain with its context. Its antigen has not been determined. Base qualities are not recorded, but no much larger clone differs from it by a single base. Each collaborating institution followed its own protocols to collect whole blood in K2EDTA tubes. Collaborator samples were shipped for TCRbeta analysis as frozen whole blood, isolated PBMCs, or DNA extracted from either sample type. TCRbeta CDR3 regions were amplified from genomic DNA using the immunoSEQ Assay, a bias-controlled multiplex PCR. Per the authors' processing: Within the assay, amplification of reference gene primers was used to estimate how many nucleated cells each sample contained. To quantify the absolute abundance of each unique TCRbeta CDR3 rearrangement, sequence reads were collapsed and filtered. For each sample, productive Simpson clonality was calculated as the square root of Simpson's diversity index over productive rearrangements. In its TCRdb copy, this immuneACCESS table keeps in-frame sequences only and misses some clones. Where compared with another copy, unresolved V genes explain less than half of these, and the others have no known cause. From that table come the V and J calls and clone size; the DNA was used to work out D and trimming. The sample includes around 70,000 clones, with 88% observed a single time. Of the sample, roughly 2.1% is held by the ten largest clones.

Trimmed from V: 6 bases; trimmed from J: 4 bases; junction bases lacking a gene match: 7. The germline V gene (reference sequence) provides CDR1 LNHDA and CDR2 SQIVND. From the cysteine up to the phenylalanine, the CDR3 has a length of 15 residues. CDR3 DNA is the only sequence kept; it has 45 bases, read in frame from the first base. The sample is drawn from a study of blood T cell repertoires in COVID-19 (dated by TCRdb to between 2020 and 2021). Broadly, across the study: The collaborator samples originated in the United States, Italy and Spain and spanned the acute and convalescent phases of COVID-19. The material from the prospective study consisted of cDNA or gDNA derived from T cells, B-cell-depleted T cells, or PBMCs. Deeply sampled blood TCRbeta repertoires from subjects exposed to, actively infected with, or recovered from COVID-19 were included in the dataset. The repertoires were made available in a free public database intended to serve as a resource for research on the immune response to SARS-CoV-2. Samples were obtained from the ongoing ImmuneRACE study (first 160 participants) and from about 1,300 subjects provided by 6 global collaborators. The sample metadata nearly always contained a de-identified subject ID, COVID-19 status, age in years and sex. Where HLA class I and class II types were available, the types were taken from metadata supplied by the sample provider, not from assay-based typing. General conclusions and limits of the study: The amount of clinical and demographic metadata varied by source and participant and was provided uncurated.

The sequence was obtained from a woman older than 75 with active or convalescent COVID-19. What was sequenced was peripheral blood. Recombination linked TRBV19 to TRBJ2-1, with 9 middle bases fitting TRBD2. The CDR3 in this case is CASRKASGGYNEQFF. In nucleotide form, the sequence is TGTGCCAGTAGGAAAGCCAGCGGGGGGTACAATGAGCAGTTCTTC.